These T cell receptor beta chains were read from a single sample in a study of CD8+ T cells in alopecia areata. Sequencing used immunoSEQ multiplex PCR; TCRdb keeps in-frame clones, though not all of them. The sample lists 110,000 or so clones; about 61% were seen once. The specimen sequenced was CD4+ T cells sorted from blood. The receptors originated from a human donor in good health. Each CDR3 is given with its conserved first and last residue. D genes are given only for firm matches. Clone size is given for some rows only: seen once, a few or many times, or a class if the clone is expanded.

clone_size	v_call	cdr3_length	j_call	d_call	cdr3_aa	cdr3_nt
-	TRBV27	11	TRBJ1-2	TRBD1	CASSNRGTYTF	TGTGCCAGCAGTAACAGGGGGACCTACACCTTC
-	TRBV29-1	13	TRBJ1-1	-	CSGGVAMNTEAFF	TGCAGCGGAGGTGTCGCGATGAACACTGAAGCTTTCTTT
-	TRBV30	14	TRBJ2-2	TRBD1	CAWKTGANTGELFF	TGTGCCTGGAAGACAGGGGCGAACACCGGGGAGCTGTTTTTT
few	TRBV7-7	15	TRBJ2-5	-	CASSLRGGSEETQYF	TGTGCCAGCAGCCTCAGGGGAGGAAGCGAAGAGACCCAGTACTTC
-	TRBV6-1	15	TRBJ2-3	TRBD2	CASSEKASGRDTQYF	TGTGCCAGCAGTGAAAAAGCTAGCGGAAGGGATACGCAGTATTTT
-	TRBV30	15	TRBJ2-7	-	CAWSEGTAPRYEQYF	TGTGCCTGGAGTGAGGGGACGGCCCCGCGGTACGAGCAGTACTTC
-	TRBV7-9	15	TRBJ2-7	-	CASTSDRRTPYEQYF	TGTGCCAGCACCTCTGACAGGCGCACCCCCTACGAGCAGTACTTC
-	TRBV29-1	13	TRBJ2-7	-	CSVEVAGHYEQYF	TGCAGCGTTGAAGTCGCCGGCCACTACGAGCAGTACTTC
-	TRBV18	13	TRBJ1-5	-	CASSPGGNQPQHF	TGTGCCAGCTCACCGGGAGGGAATCAGCCCCAGCATTTT
-	TRBV5-6	14	TRBJ2-5	TRBD1	CASSPYGTAKTQYF	TGTGCCAGCAGCCCGTATGGGACAGCCAAGACCCAGTACTTC
-	TRBV6-6	13	TRBJ2-1	-	CASNGGPIPEQFF	TGTGCCAGCAACGGGGGGCCCATTCCTGAGCAGTTCTTC
few	TRBV7-3	13	TRBJ2-5	-	CASSPGDPATQYF	TGTGCCAGCAGCCCCGGGGACCCGGCGACCCAGTACTTC
-	TRBV29-1	11	TRBJ1-4	-	CSVWSNEKLFF	TGCAGCGTGTGGTCTAATGAAAAACTGTTTTTT
-	TRBV4-2	14	TRBJ2-1	-	CASSQAGSDSEQFF	TGTGCCAGCAGCCAAGCGGGGTCGGACAGTGAGCAGTTCTTC
-	TRBV19	15	TRBJ1-1	-	CASSNRQLMNTEAFF	TGTGCCAGTAGCAATAGACAGCTCATGAACACTGAAGCTTTCTTT
-	TRBV6-5	14	TRBJ2-5	-	CASSRTSTRETQYF	TGTGCCAGCAGTCGCACTAGCACTCGAGAGACCCAGTACTTC
-	TRBV29-1	12	TRBJ2-7	TRBD1	CSGGTGGNVQYF	TGCAGTGGCGGGACAGGGGGCAACGTGCAGTACTTC
few	TRBV30	15	TRBJ1-3	-	CAWALTGYSGNTIYF	TGTGCCTGGGCCCTGACAGGCTACTCTGGAAACACCATATATTTT
-	TRBV6-5	13	TRBJ1-5	-	CASSGSENQPQHF	TGTGCCAGCAGTGGGTCAGAGAATCAGCCCCAGCATTTT
once	TRBV21-1	14	TRBJ2-5	-	CASPQVAGLETQYF	TGTGCCAGCCCGCAGGTAGCGGGGCTTGAGACCCAGTACTTC
-	TRBV29-1	14	TRBJ2-3	TRBD1	CSYQTGQGSDTQYF	TGCAGCTACCAAACAGGACAGGGGTCAGATACGCAGTATTTT
-	TRBV5-8	11	TRBJ2-1	-	CASSLLNEQFF	TGTGCCAGCAGCCTGCTCAATGAGCAGTTCTTC
few	TRBV21-1	18	TRBJ2-3	-	CASSKVVTTGGGTDTQYF	TGTGCCAGCAGCAAAGTGGTAACAACAGGGGGCGGCACAGATACGCAGTATTTT
-	TRBV18	15	TRBJ2-3	-	CASSPLSGVGDTQYF	TGTGCCAGCTCACCGTTGTCTGGGGTAGGAGATACGCAGTATTTT
-	TRBV4-1	14	TRBJ2-5	-	CASSQGEVRETQYF	TGCGCCAGCAGCCAAGGGGAAGTCCGGGAAACCCAGTACTTC
few	TRBV25-1	15	TRBJ2-3	-	CASSALGVPTDTQYF	TGTGCCAGCAGTGCGCTCGGGGTACCCACAGATACGCAGTATTTT
-	TRBV2	14	TRBJ1-5	TRBD1	CASSAGTVGQPQHF	TGTGCCAGCAGTGCCGGGACAGTAGGTCAGCCCCAGCATTTT
-	TRBV7-6	14	TRBJ1-1	-	CASSPLGGNTEAFF	TGTGCCAGCAGCCCCCTCGGGGGCAACACTGAAGCTTTCTTT
-	TRBV2	14	TRBJ1-4	-	CASSEAGNGEKLFF	TGTGCCAGCAGTGAAGCCGGAAATGGAGAAAAACTGTTTTTT
few	TRBV2	15	TRBJ2-5	-	CASSFLPTPQETQYF	TGTGCCAGCAGCTTCCTCCCAACCCCCCAAGAGACCCAGTACTTC
-	TRBV30	14	TRBJ1-2	-	CAWSVCPRLSMNTF	TGTGCCTGGAGTGTATGCCCGAGGCTGTCGATGAACACCTTC
-	TRBV6-1	16	TRBJ2-7	-	CASSESPQGGLGVQYF	TGTGCCAGCAGTGAAAGCCCCCAGGGAGGATTGGGCGTGCAGTACTTC
-	TRBV5-6	18	TRBJ2-3	TRBD2	CASSLAWLAGSSTDTQYF	TGTGCCAGCAGCTTGGCCTGGCTAGCGGGATCTAGCACAGATACGCAGTATTTT
-	TRBV6-1	15	TRBJ2-7	-	CASVNRGDQHYEQYF	TGTGCCAGCGTTAACCGCGGGGACCAACACTACGAGCAGTACTTC
-	TRBV30	14	TRBJ1-6	-	CAWNPGTVNSPLHF	TGTGCCTGGAATCCGGGAACGGTTAATTCACCCCTCCACTTT
-	TRBV30	15	TRBJ1-2	-	CAWSRTGHGKDGYTF	TGTGCCTGGAGTCGGACGGGACACGGAAAGGATGGCTACACCTTC
-	TRBV10-2	17	TRBJ2-3	-	CASTPDERQGGTDTQYF	TGCGCCAGCACCCCCGATGAGAGGCAGGGTGGCACAGATACGCAGTATTTT
-	TRBV7-2	11	TRBJ2-7	-	CASSLSYEQYF	TGTGCCAGCAGCTTGAGCTACGAGCAGTACTTC
-	TRBV10-2	18	TRBJ2-5	TRBD1	CASSPWGQETSSGETQYF	TGCGCCAGCAGTCCGTGGGGACAGGAGACGAGTTCGGGAGAGACCCAGTACTTC
few	TRBV30	15	TRBJ2-4	-	CAWIYGGAGKNIQYF	TGTGCCTGGATTTACGGCGGGGCAGGGAAAAACATTCAGTACTTC